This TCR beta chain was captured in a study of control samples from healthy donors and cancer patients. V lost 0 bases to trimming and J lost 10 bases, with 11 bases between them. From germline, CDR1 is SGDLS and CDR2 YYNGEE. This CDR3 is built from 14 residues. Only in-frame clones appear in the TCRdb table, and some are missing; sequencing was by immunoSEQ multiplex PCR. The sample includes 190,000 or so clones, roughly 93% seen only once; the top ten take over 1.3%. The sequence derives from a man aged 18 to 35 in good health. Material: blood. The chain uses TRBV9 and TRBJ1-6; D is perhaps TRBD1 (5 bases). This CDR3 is CASSVGGDQSPLHF. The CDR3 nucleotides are TGTGCCAGCAGCGTAGGGGGGGATCAGTCACCCCTCCACTTT.